The rows below give T cell receptor beta chains drawn from one sample of a study of T cell responses to AZD1222 COVID-19 vaccine. Repertoires were generated with immunoSEQ multiplex PCR, while TCRdb's copy carries only in-frame clones and drops some. The sample carries 80,000 to 100,000 clones, 70% to 90% recorded once. Material: peripheral blood, obtained on day 0 of AZD1222 vaccination. The origin of the receptors is an adult in good health. Both conserved end residues are part of each CDR3. Each record gives: clone size, J gene, V gene, D gene, CDR3 protein, CDR3 DNA. The D gene is left open where the match is weak. Size is omitted from some rows. Given values are once, few, many or a class for expanded clones.

clone_size: -
j_call: TRBJ1-6
v_call: TRBV25-1
d_call: -
cdr3_aa: CASSLSSYNSPLHF
cdr3_nt: TGTGCCAGCTCTTTAAGCTCCTATAATTCACCCCTCCACTTT

clone_size: -
j_call: TRBJ2-7
v_call: TRBV11-2
d_call: -
cdr3_aa: CASSISYEQYF
cdr3_nt: TGTGCCAGCAGCATCAGTTACGAGCAGTACTTC

clone_size: -
j_call: TRBJ2-7
v_call: TRBV5-4
d_call: TRBD2
cdr3_aa: CASSFQTSLGEQYF
cdr3_nt: TGTGCCAGCAGCTTCCAGACTAGCTTGGGCGAGCAGTACTTC

clone_size: -
j_call: TRBJ1-1
v_call: TRBV6-5
d_call: -
cdr3_aa: CAGNRVGTEAFF
cdr3_nt: TGTGCCGGAAACAGGGTTGGCACTGAAGCTTTCTTT

clone_size: -
j_call: TRBJ1-2
v_call: TRBV3-1/TRBV3-2
d_call: -
cdr3_aa: CASSQGDSGYTF
cdr3_nt: TGTGCCAGCAGCCAAGGGGATAGCGGCTACACCTTC

clone_size: -
j_call: TRBJ2-2
v_call: TRBV9
d_call: TRBD1
cdr3_aa: CASSNRDRGSGELFF
cdr3_nt: TGTGCCAGCAGCAACCGGGACAGGGGGTCCGGGGAGCTGTTTTTT

clone_size: -
j_call: TRBJ2-7
v_call: TRBV10-1
d_call: -
cdr3_aa: CASSGGIRDRGSYEQYF
cdr3_nt: TGCGCCAGCAGTGGAGGAATCCGGGACCGAGGCTCCTACGAGCAGTACTTC

clone_size: -
j_call: TRBJ1-2
v_call: TRBV5-4
d_call: -
cdr3_aa: CASSFNRVAYGYTF
cdr3_nt: TGTGCCAGCAGCTTCAACCGGGTCGCTTATGGCTACACCTTC

clone_size: -
j_call: TRBJ1-3
v_call: TRBV6-5
d_call: TRBD1
cdr3_aa: CASSSPQGAGNTIYF
cdr3_nt: TGTGCCAGCAGCTCCCCACAGGGGGCCGGAAACACCATATATTTT

clone_size: -
j_call: TRBJ1-1
v_call: TRBV29-1
d_call: TRBD1
cdr3_aa: CSVTGTANTEAFF
cdr3_nt: TGCAGCGTAACGGGGACAGCGAACACTGAAGCTTTCTTT

clone_size: few
j_call: TRBJ1-1
v_call: TRBV5-1
d_call: -
cdr3_aa: CASSSGVGTEAFF
cdr3_nt: TGCGCCAGCAGCTCGGGGGTGGGAACTGAAGCTTTCTTT

clone_size: -
j_call: TRBJ2-7
v_call: TRBV5-1
d_call: -
cdr3_aa: CASSLRQIDEQYF
cdr3_nt: TGCGCCAGCAGCCTACGACAGATTGACGAGCAGTACTTC

clone_size: -
j_call: TRBJ2-7
v_call: TRBV27
d_call: -
cdr3_aa: CASSLYGASGYEQYF
cdr3_nt: TGTGCCAGCAGTTTATATGGGGCCTCGGGGTACGAGCAGTACTTC

clone_size: -
j_call: TRBJ1-1
v_call: TRBV18
d_call: TRBD1
cdr3_aa: CASSSTGDTEAFF
cdr3_nt: TGTGCCAGCTCATCTACAGGGGACACTGAAGCTTTCTTT

clone_size: -
j_call: TRBJ1-1
v_call: TRBV9
d_call: -
cdr3_aa: CASSPLSGLTEAFF
cdr3_nt: TGTGCCAGCAGCCCCCTCTCCGGGCTCACTGAAGCTTTCTTT

clone_size: -
j_call: TRBJ1-4
v_call: TRBV7-2
d_call: TRBD1
cdr3_aa: CASSIDGTGLPFF
cdr3_nt: TGTGCCAGCAGCATAGACGGGACAGGACTTCCGTTTTTT

clone_size: -
j_call: TRBJ2-2
v_call: TRBV19
d_call: -
cdr3_aa: CASSNRNLNTGELFF
cdr3_nt: TGTGCCAGTAGTAACAGAAACTTGAACACCGGGGAGCTGTTTTTT